Listed here are 23 T cell receptor beta chains from one sample, sequenced in a study of long-term antiretroviral therapy in people with HIV. Sequencing relied on immunoSEQ assay v3.0, run at survey level. TCRdb's copy holds only in-frame clones and misses some; the assay was immunoSEQ multiplex PCR. The data hold about 15,000 clones, with about 81% observed a single time. Sequences were derived from unsorted PBMCs, sampled 3.2 to 3.4 years after starting antiretroviral therapy. The receptor source for this set is a middle-aged woman with HIV.

The chain recombines TRBV6-5 with TRBJ1-5; D call uncertain. Germline lookup yields CDR1 MNHEY and CDR2 SVGAGI. This CDR3 has 14 amino acids. Deletions cut 5 bases from V and 7 bases from J, with 15 bases between. This chain's CDR3 is CASSPLGKRQPQHF. The DNA for the CDR3 is TGTGCCAGCAGTCCGCTGGGGAAGAGACAGCCCCAGCATTTT.

This rearrangement joins TRBV7-2 to TRBJ2-5, with D uncertain. Germline values: CDR1 SGHTA, CDR2 FQGNSA. Trimming removed 1 base at V and 7 bases at J, with 13 bases between. CDR3 size: 14 residues. CDR3 coding DNA: TGTGCCAGCAGCTTAGGAGGCTCATCGGGGACCCAGTACTTC. Translating gives CASSLGGSSGTQYF.

Written as DNA, the CDR3 is TGCAGCGTTGAGTCGGGGTCCCGGAGAGCTTTCTTT. It translates to CSVESGSRRAFF. V usage is TRBV29-1 and J usage is TRBJ1-1; no reliable D call. Germline CDR1 SQVTM, CDR2 ANQGSEA. The CDR3 is 12 amino acids. V was cut by 3 bases and J by 10 bases, with 15 bases left in between.

The chain's CDR3 is CASSELPGQNTEAFF. The CDR3 DNA sequence: TGCGCCAGCAGCGAGCTTCCGGGACAGAACACTGAAGCTTTCTTT. The V gene is TRBV5-1, the J gene TRBJ1-1; D is possibly TRBD1 (6 bases). Looked up from germline, CDR1 is SGHRS and CDR2 is YFSETQ. This CDR3 is built from 15 residues. V lost 4 bases and J lost 1, with 14 bases in between.

CDR3 protein: CASSLTGGTEAFF. Here the CDR3 DNA reads TGTGCCAGCAGCTTGACCGGTGGCACTGAAGCTTTCTTT. The chain links TRBV5-4 to TRBJ1-1, with D hard to call. CDR1 and CDR2 (germline): SGHNT, YYREEE (reference sequence). The CDR3 length is 13 residues. The ends were cut back, 1 base at V and 4 bases at J, with 8 bases in the middle.

This sequence joins TRBV5-1 and TRBJ2-2; D unresolved. The V gene lost 0 bases and the J gene lost 4 bases, with 7 bases spanning the gap. There are 14 residues in the CDR3. Looked up from germline, CDR1 is SGHRS and CDR2 is YFSETQ. CDR3 protein: CASSLERITGELFF. Written as DNA, the CDR3 is TGCGCCAGCAGCTTGGAACGGATCACCGGGGAGCTGTTTTTT.

The chain employs TRBV7-9 and TRBJ1-6; D gene ambiguous. V lost 5 bases and J lost 8, with 10 bases in between. Germline V gene data show CDR1 as SEHNR and CDR2 as FQNEAQ (reference sequence). This CDR3 is 13 amino acids long. CDR3: CASSIRYDSPLHF. The CDR3 DNA is TGTGCCAGCAGCATCAGATACGATTCACCCCTCCACTTT.

The chain links TRBV7-9 to TRBJ1-2; 9 bases agree with TRBD1. Germline values: CDR1 SEHNR, CDR2 FQNEAQ (reference sequence). This CDR3 spans 17 amino acids. Germline trimming cut 3 bases from V and 2 bases from J; bases unmatched to any gene: 10. CDR3 sequence: CASSLGTGGAGNYGYTF. CDR3 nucleotides: TGTGCCAGCAGCTTGGGTACAGGGGGCGCCGGGAACTATGGCTACACCTTC.

J is TRBJ2-3 and V is TRBV30, with D uncertain. The V end was cut by 4 bases, the J end by 7 bases, with 12 bases between. CDR3 length equals 12 residues. Per the germline V gene, CDR1 is GTSNPN and CDR2 is SVGIG (reference sequence). CDR3 in amino acids: CAWTLLGHTQYF. CDR3 coding DNA: TGTGCCTGGACCCTCCTCGGCCATACGCAGTATTTT.

This chain connects TRBV7-2 to TRBJ1-1, with a possible D match to TRBD1 (6 bases). Germline V gene sequence: CDR1 SGHTA, CDR2 FQGNSA. The V gene lost 5 bases and the J gene lost 4 bases, with 20 bases spanning the gap. The CDR3 totals 16 residues. CDR3 amino acids: CASSAGPFWGPTEAFF. Here the CDR3 DNA reads TGTGCCAGCAGCGCAGGACCCTTCTGGGGGCCCACTGAAGCTTTCTTT.

In its sample, this clone was seen once. V usage is TRBV2 and J usage is TRBJ2-1, with D perhaps given as TRBD1 or TRBD2 (7 bases each). Between the trimmed V and J ends, which lost 2 bases and 3 bases, there was a span of 14 bases. This CDR3 is built from 16 residues. Germline V gives CDR1 SNHLY, CDR2 FYNNEI. The CDR3 sequence: CASSELGGDSYNEQFF. The DNA for the CDR3 is TGTGCCAGCAGTGAATTGGGGGGGGACAGCTACAATGAGCAGTTCTTC. Together with reference TRBV2 and TRBJ2-1, the CDR3 gives the full variable domain: EPEVTQTPSHQVTQMGQEVILRCVPISNHLYFYWYRQILGQKVEFLVSFYNNEISEKSEIFDDQFSVERPDGSNFTLKIRSTKLEDSAMYFCASSELGGDSYNEQFFGPGTRLTVL.

The chain combines TRBV30 with TRBJ1-2, with 11 bases aligning to TRBD1. The CDR3 sequence is 15 residues long. CDR1 GTSNPN and CDR2 SVGIG come from the germline V gene (reference sequence). V gave up 1 base and J gave up 2 bases; unmatched junction bases: 3. Here the CDR3 reads CAWSEGTGGNYGYTF. The CDR3 DNA follows: TGTGCCTGGAGTGAAGGGACAGGGGGGAACTATGGCTACACCTTC.

This sequence joins TRBV7-2 and TRBJ1-1, with 10 bases that match TRBD1. The CDR3 length is 13 residues. V was clipped by 1 base and J by 11 bases; unmatched bases: 4. Germline lookup yields CDR1 SGHTA and CDR2 FQGNSA. The CDR3 spells CASSLVGGQGAFF. The CDR3 nucleotides are TGTGCCAGCAGCTTAGTAGGGGGACAGGGGGCTTTCTTT.

The chain links TRBV18 to TRBJ1-1; possibly TRBD1 for D (5 bases). Germline V gives CDR1 KGHSH, CDR2 LQKENI. V lost 2 bases and J lost 7, with 14 bases in between. This CDR3 spans 14 amino acids. The CDR3 loop is CASSPMEQEIEAFF. The CDR3 nucleotides read TGTGCCAGCTCACCAATGGAACAGGAGATTGAAGCTTTCTTT.

J is TRBJ1-2 and V is TRBV13; D call uncertain. In germline, CDR1 is PRHDT, CDR2 FYEKMQ (reference sequence). The CDR3 consists of 14 residues. Trimming cost V 5 bases and J 8 bases, with 18 bases left between them. This CDR3 is CASSPMAALGGYTF. The DNA for the CDR3 is TGTGCCAGCAGCCCCATGGCGGCCTTGGGGGGCTACACCTTC.

The chain joins TRBV7-2 to TRBJ1-5; the D is unclear. Between the trimmed V and J ends, which lost 1 base and 3 bases, there was a span of 10 bases. Germline V gene lookup returns CDR1 SGHTA and CDR2 FQGNSA. The CDR3 has 15 residues. In DNA form, the CDR3 reads TGTGCCAGCAGCTTAGATTCGTCCGTCAATCAGCCCCAGCATTTT. As protein: CASSLDSSVNQPQHF.

This rearrangement joins TRBV13 to TRBJ2-1, with TRBD2 identical over 10 bases. In germline, CDR1 is PRHDT, CDR2 FYEKMQ (reference sequence). Losses at the gene ends were 5 bases for V and 2 bases for J; bases not matched to a gene: 9. The CDR3 consists of 17 residues. CDR3 sequence reads: CASSPVSGGRPYNEQFF. For the CDR3, the DNA is TGTGCCAGCAGCCCAGTTAGCGGGGGGCGACCCTACAATGAGCAGTTCTTC.

Only one count was recorded for this clone. The CDR3 region has the DNA TGCGCCAGCAGCTTGAGGGGGCTAGCGGGGGGTTACTCCTACAATGAGCAGTTCTTC. Its translation: CASSLRGLAGGYSYNEQFF. The rearrangement joins TRBV5-1 to TRBJ2-1, with TRBD2 matching over 11 bases. From germline, CDR1 is SGHRS and CDR2 YFSETQ. V was clipped by 1 base and J by 0 bases; unmatched bases: 9. This CDR3 is 19 amino acids long.

The chain is built from TRBV10-3 and TRBJ2-3; 12 bases are a match to TRBD1. This CDR3 has 14 amino acids. The germline gives CDR1 ENHRY, CDR2 SYGVKD. J gave up 7 bases and V 10 bases, and 9 bases lay outside the gene matches. CDR3 nucleotide sequence: TGTGCCACCGAACCGGGACAGGGGGCGAATACGCAGTATTTT. Protein: CATEPGQGANTQYF.

The J gene is TRBJ1-1, the V gene TRBV12-5; 11 bases line up with TRBD1. This CDR3 spans 16 amino acids. Trimming at V came to 5 bases and at J to 3 bases, leaving 8 bases not matched to a gene. The germline gives CDR1 LGHNT, CDR2 FRNRAP. The CDR3 DNA reads TGTGCTAGTGGTACACGGACAGGGGGCCCCGACACTGAAGCTTTCTTT. This sequence encodes CASGTRTGGPDTEAFF.

V is TRBV18 and J is TRBJ1-6; D unresolved. The germline CDR1 and CDR2 sequences are KGHSH and LQKENI. The CDR3 consists of 14 residues. V was clipped by 3 bases and J by 9 bases, with 12 bases between them. The CDR3 nucleotides read TGTGCCAGCTCACCTGGGGAACCGGGTTCACCCCTCCACTTT. Its translation is CASSPGEPGSPLHF. The full variable domain, its missing parts supplied by reference TRBV18 and TRBJ1-6, is NAGVMQNPRHLVRRRGQEARLRCSPMKGHSHVYWYRQLPEEGLKFMVYLQKENIIDESGMPKERFSAEFPKEGPSILRIQQVVRGDSAAYFCASSPGEPGSPLHFGNGTRLTVT.

The chain employs TRBV4-1 and TRBJ2-7; TRBD2 matches 8 bases. Germline V CDR1 and CDR2: MGHRA, YSYEKL. J gave up 5 bases and V 2 bases, and 8 bases lay outside the gene matches. This CDR3 spans 15 amino acids. The chain's CDR3 is CASSQPRREGDEQYF. Written as DNA, the CDR3 is TGCGCCAGCAGCCAACCTCGACGGGAGGGCGACGAGCAGTACTTC.

This clone has just one count. This sequence joins TRBV5-4 and TRBJ1-4, with TRBD1 matching 8 bases. The CDR3 is 13 amino acids. Germline-derived CDR1 and CDR2 are SGHNT and YYREEE (reference sequence). Losses at the gene ends were 4 bases for V and 8 bases for J; bases not matched to a gene: 4. The CDR3 spells CASSANRGEKLFF. DNA of the CDR3: TGTGCCAGCAGCGCGAACAGGGGGGAAAAACTGTTTTTT.